This T cell receptor beta chain was sequenced for a study of PD-L1 blockade in urothelial cancer. Study-wide background: The authors examined blood 3 weeks (second dose) and 6 weeks after treatment start.

TCRdb keeps only in-frame clones here, not all; method: immunoSEQ multiplex PCR. The table includes 75,000 to 100,000 clones, roughly 83% detected once. Time point denoted: peripheral blood 6 weeks after treatment start. Between 1 and 8 samples per patient were obtained, pretreatment and on-treatment. Sequenced material: PBMCs, taken around atezolizumab (anti-PD-L1) treatment. The source of this sequence is a man in his 70s with urothelial cancer.

CDR3 nucleotides: TGTGCCAGTAGATTACAGGAGATGGGTGGAAACACCATATATTTT. Its translation is CASRLQEMGGNTIYF. This chain joins TRBV19 and TRBJ1-3; perhaps TRBD1 as D (5 bases). Germline V gene data show CDR1 as LNHDA and CDR2 as SQIVND (reference sequence). The CDR3 sequence is 15 residues long. The ends were cut back, 6 bases at V and 3 bases at J, with 15 bases in the middle.